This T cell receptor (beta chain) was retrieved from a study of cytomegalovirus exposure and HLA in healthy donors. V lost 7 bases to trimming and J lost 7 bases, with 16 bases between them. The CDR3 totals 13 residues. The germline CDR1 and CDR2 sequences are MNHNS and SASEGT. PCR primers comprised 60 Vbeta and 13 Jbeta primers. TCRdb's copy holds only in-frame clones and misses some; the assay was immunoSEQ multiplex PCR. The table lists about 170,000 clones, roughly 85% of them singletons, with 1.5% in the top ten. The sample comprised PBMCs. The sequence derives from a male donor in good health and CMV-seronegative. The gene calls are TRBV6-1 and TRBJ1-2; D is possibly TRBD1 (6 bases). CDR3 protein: CASTETGRSGYTF. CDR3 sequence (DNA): TGTGCCAGCACCGAGACAGGAAGGTCTGGCTACACCTTC.